Presented here are 19 T cell receptor beta chains from one specimen sequenced in a study of T cell responses to AZD1222 COVID-19 vaccine. Sequencing was performed with immunoSEQ multiplex PCR; in TCRdb, only in-frame clones are kept and a portion is missing. The sample lists tens of thousands of clones, nearly 90% seen once, with roughly a tenth in the top ten. Source: peripheral blood, taken 28 days after the second AZD1222 dose. Every receptor here comes from an adult who received the AZD1222 COVID-19 vaccine.

The chain recombines TRBV6-5 with TRBJ1-2; D call uncertain. Germline CDR1 MNHEY, CDR2 SVGAGI. V shed 4 bases and J shed 4 bases, with 7 bases lying between them. This CDR3 comprises 12 residues. CDR3 nucleotide sequence: TGTGCCAGCAGTTCCCACAGCTATGGCTACACCTTC. Protein product: CASSSHSYGYTF.

This clone was counted between two and nine times. The CDR3 bases are TGCGCCAGCAGTCAATCGTGCGAAGCGGTTTACGAGCAGTACGTC. Its translation is CASSQSCEAVYEQYV. The V gene is TRBV23-1, the J gene TRBJ2-7, with D possibly being TRBD2 (5 bases). TRBV23-1 carries the ORF label, with uncertain function. The CDR3 length is 15 residues. Trimming cost V 0 bases and J 4 bases, with 13 bases left between them.

J is TRBJ1-6 and V is TRBV6-1; perhaps TRBD1 as D (5 bases). This CDR3 has 15 amino acids. Trimming removed 1 base from V and 3 bases from J, with 7 bases in between. Germline V lookup: CDR1 MNHNS, CDR2 SASEGT. This chain's CDR3 is CASSEEQGYNSPLHF. In nucleotides, the CDR3 is TGTGCCAGCAGTGAAGAGCAGGGCTATAATTCACCCCTCCACTTT.

The V and J genes are TRBV5-5 and TRBJ2-2, with D possibly matching TRBD2 (5 bases). Germline lookup yields CDR1 SGHKS and CDR2 YYEKEE (reference sequence). Trimming stripped 1 base from V and 3 bases from J, with 10 bases between. The CDR3 consists of 15 residues. Here the CDR3 DNA reads TGTGCCAGCAGCTTGCTAGCCTCCCACACCGGGGAGCTGTTTTTT. As protein: CASSLLASHTGELFF.

The V call is TRBV11-3, the J call TRBJ2-1; TRBD1 matches 9 bases. Germline lookup yields CDR1 SGHNT and CDR2 YENEEA. Trimming took 6 bases from V and 5 from J; bases not matched to a gene: 14. The CDR3 has 17 residues. The CDR3: CASRPTAGTGSDNEQFF. In DNA, the CDR3 is TGTGCCAGCAGACCCACCGCCGGGACAGGGTCCGACAATGAGCAGTTCTTC. Using reference TRBV11-3 and TRBJ2-1 for the parts outside the CDR3, the full variable domain is EAGVVQSPRYKIIEKKQPVAFWCNPISGHNTLYWYLQNLGQGPELLIRYENEEAVDDSQLPKDRFSAERLKGVDSTLKIQPAELGDSAVYLCASRPTAGTGSDNEQFFGPGTRLTVL.

The J gene is TRBJ1-2, the V gene TRBV28; D is perhaps TRBD1 (6 bases). The CDR3 totals 15 residues. The germline gives CDR1 MDHEN, CDR2 SYDVKM. V was clipped by 4 bases and J by 6 bases, with 18 bases between them. The CDR3 bases are TGTGCCAGCAGTTCCATCGGGGGCGCGATTAATGGCTACACCTTC. Protein product: CASSSIGGAINGYTF.

This chain connects TRBV5-1 to TRBJ2-7; D call uncertain. V was shortened by 0 bases and J by 2 bases, with 9 bases between the two germline ends. CDR1 and CDR2 from the germline V gene are SGHRS and YFSETQ. This CDR3 has 14 residues. The CDR3 protein is CASSLDGPTYEQYF. The CDR3 DNA sequence: TGCGCCAGCAGCTTGGACGGTCCCACCTACGAGCAGTACTTC.

This chain connects TRBV19 to TRBJ1-4; 8 nucleotides align to TRBD1. The trim removed 6 bases at V and 8 bases at J, leaving 8 bases unmatched. Germline-derived CDR1 and CDR2 are LNHDA and SQIVND (reference sequence). This CDR3 is built from 14 residues. CDR3 sequence reads: CASRPGTGAEKLFF. The CDR3 DNA sequence: TGTGCCAGTAGACCCGGGACAGGAGCCGAAAAACTGTTTTTT.

V is TRBV15 and J is TRBJ2-7; maybe TRBD2 (5 bases). CDR1 is LNHNV and CDR2 is YYDKDF in the germline V gene (reference sequence). The CDR3 runs 13 residues. Deletions cut 3 bases from V and 4 bases from J, with 10 bases between. CDR3 loop: CATSRGERYEQYV. CDR3 in DNA: TGTGCCACCAGCAGGGGAGAGCGATACGAGCAGTACGTC.

The genes are TRBV10-3 and TRBJ1-4; no clear D. Germline V gene sequence: CDR1 ENHRY, CDR2 SYGVKD. The CDR3 covers 14 residues. V was pared by 3 bases and J by 2 bases, with 7 bases between. CDR3 sequence reads: CAISEGRTNEKLFF. CDR3 DNA sequence: TGTGCCATCAGTGAAGGACGTACTAATGAAAAACTGTTTTTT.

The CDR3 spells CASRGTAPELHGGEQYF. The CDR3 coding sequence is TGTGCCAGCAGAGGGACAGCGCCCGAGTTGCATGGAGGGGAGCAGTACTTC. The chain couples TRBV21-1 to TRBJ2-7; the table assigns TRBD1, which was not confirmed against the DNA. TRBV21-1 is deemed a pseudogene. The CDR3 totals 17 residues.

In DNA, the CDR3 is TGTGCCAGCAGCCGCCGGTTATCTAGCGGGAGGCAGACCGGGGAGCTGTTTTTT. Its protein product is CASSRRLSSGRQTGELFF. The chain carries TRBV11-2 and TRBJ2-2, with 11 bases matching TRBD2. CDR1 and CDR2 from the germline V gene are SGHAT and FQNNGV. J was trimmed by 5 bases and V by 5 bases; bases with no gene match: 13. This CDR3 has 18 residues.

This clone showed up just a few times. The chain couples TRBV19 to TRBJ1-2; tentatively, D is TRBD1 (5 bases). The CDR3 length is 15 residues. Deletions cut 5 bases from V and 1 base from J, with 14 bases between. Germline V CDR1 and CDR2: LNHDA, SQIVND (reference sequence). This CDR3 reads CASSSRDLVNYGYTF. CDR3 DNA sequence: TGTGCCAGTAGTTCCAGGGATTTGGTTAACTATGGCTACACCTTC.

J is TRBJ1-5 and V is TRBV2; D is possibly TRBD1 (6 bases). The length of the CDR3 is 13 residues. CDR1 SNHLY and CDR2 FYNNEI come from the germline V gene. V was shortened by 3 bases and J by 9 bases, with 12 bases between the two germline ends. The CDR3 DNA sequence: TGTGCCAGCAGTGAGGACAGCCTCTGGCCCCAGCATTTT. This sequence encodes CASSEDSLWPQHF.

The chain links TRBV27 to TRBJ2-2; D is unresolved. The CDR3 sequence is 14 residues long. V was cut by 5 bases and J by 2 bases, with 9 bases left in between. CDR1 is MNHEY and CDR2 is SMNVEV in the germline V gene (reference sequence). The CDR3: CASSLYPNTGELFF. Written as DNA, the CDR3 is TGTGCCAGCAGTCTCTACCCTAACACCGGGGAGCTGTTTTTT.

The chain combines TRBV5-6 with TRBJ2-6; D is uncertain. The CDR3 loop spans 15 amino acids. Per the germline V gene, CDR1 is SGHDT and CDR2 is YYEEEE. Between the trimmed V and J ends, which lost 1 base and 0 bases, there was a span of 5 bases. CDR3 nucleotides: TGTGCCAGCAGCTTGCGTGGCTCTGGGGCCAACGTCCTGACTTTC. Its translation: CASSLRGSGANVLTF.

This rearrangement joins TRBV11-3 to TRBJ1-1, with a tentative D call TRBD1 (6 bases). V gave up 6 bases and J gave up 4 bases, with 6 bases separating them. Germline CDR1 is SGHNT and CDR2 is YENEEA. The CDR3 spans 11 residues. CDR3 sequence (DNA): TGTGCCAGCAGGGACAGCACTGAAGCTTTCTTT. Its translation is CASRDSTEAFF.

CDR3 in DNA: TGTGCCAGCTCCCCGGTTGGAAACACCATATATTTT. It encodes CASSPVGNTIYF. The chain joins TRBV6-6 to TRBJ1-3; no clear D. CDR3 size: 12 residues. The germline CDR1 and CDR2 sequences are MNHNY and SVGAGI (reference sequence). V was trimmed by 8 bases and J by 3 bases, leaving 8 bases between them.

This chain uses TRBV7-2 with TRBJ1-1; D unclear. The V gene's germline CDR1 is SGHTA and CDR2 FQGNSA. This CDR3 has 11 amino acids. The ends were cut back, 3 bases at V and 8 bases at J, with 7 bases in the middle. CDR3 residues: CASSLDLEAFF. The CDR3 nucleotides are TGTGCCAGCAGCTTGGATTTGGAAGCTTTCTTT.